The T cell receptor beta chain under discussion was sequenced for a study of vaccination and CD4 T cells after COVID-19. The Oncomine TCR Beta short-read assay was applied to DNA of cultured CD4+ T cells. TCRdb passed the PCR reads through MiXCR, listing each CDR3 protein once. The sample lists roughly 3,600 distinct CDR3 sequences, 17% seen once, with about a quarter in the top ten. In its sample, this clonotype is medium-sized. Its specificity is not known. The treatment here: approximately 10-day PBMC culture with coronavirus spike peptide pools or control peptides (ViraFEST assay). Looked up from germline, CDR1 is MNHEY and CDR2 is SVGEGT. The CDR3 length is 16 residues. Unmatched junction bases numbered 7, after V lost 5 bases and J lost 3 bases.

Sample: CD4+ T cells from blood, cultured in vitro. The clonotype originates from a human donor who had recovered from COVID-19. The chain couples TRBV6-2 or TRBV6-3 to TRBJ2-3; 11 bases match TRBD2. The CDR3 spells CASSPIRLAGTDTQYF. The CDR3 DNA reads TGTGCCAGCAGTCCAATCCGACTAGCGGGGACAGATACGCAGTATTTT.